Listed below are T cell receptor beta chains from one sample, sequenced in a study of T cells in Graves' hyperthyroidism and ophthalmopathy. One entry per CDR3 protein results from TCRdb running MiXCR on the multiplex PCR reads. Here the sample spans 330,000 or so distinct CDR3 sequences, around 18% being singletons. The sample taken for sequencing was blood. The receptors were gathered from a woman in her thirties or forties with Graves' ophthalmopathy. Both conserved end residues are part of each CDR3. The D gene is left open where the match is weak. Expanded clones get a size class; other rows say once, few or many, or leave the size out.

cdr3_length: 13; d_call: .; clone_size: few; v_call: TRBV29-1; cdr3_aa: CSVEIATNYGYTF
cdr3_length: 17; d_call: .; clone_size: many; v_call: TRBV27; cdr3_aa: CASSWTRTVSGANVLTF
cdr3_length: 16; d_call: .; clone_size: many; v_call: TRBV12-3/TRBV12-4; cdr3_aa: CASSLSGTFVLETQYF
cdr3_length: 14; d_call: TRBD2; clone_size: many; v_call: TRBV7-2; cdr3_aa: CASSISGRVETQYF
cdr3_length: 16; d_call: .; clone_size: .; v_call: TRBV28; cdr3_aa: CASSLEHGLGSDEQYF
cdr3_length: 15; d_call: TRBD1; clone_size: many; v_call: TRBV6-1; cdr3_aa: CASSDNRGANQPQHF
cdr3_length: 17; d_call: TRBD2; clone_size: many; v_call: TRBV6-4; cdr3_aa: CASRVTSGVSGANVLTF
cdr3_length: 15; d_call: TRBD1; clone_size: many; v_call: TRBV27; cdr3_aa: CASSLTQGAGTEAFF
cdr3_length: 14; d_call: .; clone_size: many; v_call: TRBV28; cdr3_aa: CASSFRADGNTIYF
cdr3_length: 14; d_call: .; clone_size: many; v_call: TRBV6-5; cdr3_aa: CASSYAGDRDEQYF
cdr3_length: 15; d_call: TRBD1; clone_size: many; v_call: TRBV28; cdr3_aa: CASSSNRGPNQPQHF
cdr3_length: 15; d_call: TRBD2; clone_size: many; v_call: TRBV29-1; cdr3_aa: CSVGSRDYPSYEQYF
cdr3_length: 14; d_call: .; clone_size: .; v_call: TRBV7-2; cdr3_aa: CASSLLEANYGYTF
cdr3_length: 17; d_call: TRBD1; clone_size: many; v_call: TRBV30; cdr3_aa: CAWSAKGQHLAKNIQYF
cdr3_length: 14; d_call: TRBD1; clone_size: .; v_call: TRBV10-1; cdr3_aa: CASRAGTGPYEQYF
cdr3_length: 12; d_call: .; clone_size: many; v_call: TRBV7-9; cdr3_aa: CASTTGGPRWTF
cdr3_length: 16; d_call: TRBD1; clone_size: many; v_call: TRBV6-5; cdr3_aa: CASSTGANSYTGELFF
cdr3_length: 14; d_call: .; clone_size: .; v_call: TRBV6-5; cdr3_aa: CASISGRTATEAFF
cdr3_length: 15; d_call: TRBD1; clone_size: many; v_call: TRBV7-2; cdr3_aa: CASSLATGPGQPQHF
cdr3_length: 17; d_call: TRBD2; clone_size: .; v_call: TRBV20-1; cdr3_aa: CSAGSGARLANQETQYF
cdr3_length: 15; d_call: .; clone_size: many; v_call: TRBV7-9; cdr3_aa: CASSTRHRGAWGYTF
cdr3_length: 14; d_call: .; clone_size: many; v_call: TRBV20-1; cdr3_aa: CSARASHTGNTIYF
cdr3_length: 15; d_call: TRBD1; clone_size: .; v_call: TRBV30; cdr3_aa: CAWTRDSLSNQPQHF
cdr3_length: 14; d_call: TRBD1; clone_size: many; v_call: TRBV6-5; cdr3_aa: CASSYGTGVYGYTF
cdr3_length: 17; d_call: .; clone_size: .; v_call: TRBV6-5; cdr3_aa: CASSYSIQGPSGNTIYF
cdr3_length: 16; d_call: .; clone_size: many; v_call: TRBV28; cdr3_aa: CASSRSRDTVQETQYF
cdr3_length: 15; d_call: .; clone_size: few; v_call: TRBV12-3/TRBV12-4; cdr3_aa: CASSFGGGVNTEAFF
cdr3_length: 13; d_call: .; clone_size: many; v_call: TRBV11-2; cdr3_aa: CASSLYGAETQYF
cdr3_length: 13; d_call: TRBD1; clone_size: many; v_call: TRBV30; cdr3_aa: CAWRTGGNYGYTF
cdr3_length: 13; d_call: .; clone_size: many; v_call: TRBV28; cdr3_aa: CASSIPGPETQYF
cdr3_length: 13; d_call: .; clone_size: many; v_call: TRBV11-2; cdr3_aa: CASSLVGQPEAFF
cdr3_length: 13; d_call: .; clone_size: many; v_call: TRBV6-5; cdr3_aa: CASETDFSYEQYF
cdr3_length: 14; d_call: .; clone_size: many; v_call: TRBV5-5; cdr3_aa: CASSLRTATYEQYF
cdr3_length: 13; d_call: .; clone_size: many; v_call: TRBV6-4; cdr3_aa: CATRDPRANVLTF
cdr3_length: 16; d_call: TRBD2; clone_size: many; v_call: TRBV5-1; cdr3_aa: CASSLVLLAGEETQYF
cdr3_length: 15; d_call: TRBD1; clone_size: many; v_call: TRBV5-5; cdr3_aa: CASSPGPTGRYEQYF
cdr3_length: 13; d_call: .; clone_size: many; v_call: TRBV5-1; cdr3_aa: CASSSYPSETGPF
cdr3_length: 14; d_call: TRBD2; clone_size: many; v_call: TRBV20-1; cdr3_aa: CSARYLAGNYEQYF
cdr3_length: 13; d_call: .; clone_size: .; v_call: TRBV6-1; cdr3_aa: CASSEARQLEAFF
cdr3_length: 15; d_call: TRBD1; clone_size: many; v_call: TRBV5-5; cdr3_aa: CASSLVGQATYGYTF
cdr3_length: 13; d_call: .; clone_size: .; v_call: TRBV12-3/TRBV12-4; cdr3_aa: CASTWGVSNEQFF
cdr3_length: 14; d_call: TRBD1; clone_size: many; v_call: TRBV19; cdr3_aa: CASSERTGSTEAFF
cdr3_length: 14; d_call: TRBD1; clone_size: many; v_call: TRBV6-2/TRBV6-3; cdr3_aa: CASSYRDSPYEQYF
cdr3_length: 13; d_call: .; clone_size: many; v_call: TRBV12-3/TRBV12-4; cdr3_aa: CASSPASTDTQYF
cdr3_length: 17; d_call: .; clone_size: many; v_call: TRBV28; cdr3_aa: CASSFSWGSPGGYEQYF